Each of the 5 T cell receptor beta chains below was sequenced from the same sample in a study of molecular identifiers for immune sequencing clone quantification. MiXCR, run by TCRdb on the PCR reads, gives a single entry per CDR3 protein. The sample yields just under 650,000 distinct CDR3 sequences, less than 20% seen once. Sequencing was done on a sample of naive CD8+ T cells from blood, with Jurkat cell RNA spiked in. This sample's subset: FACS-sorted CD8+CD4-CCR7+CD45RA+ naive T cells. Receptor source: a human donor in good health. Some libraries in this study had Jurkat cell RNA spiked in.

This clonotype was counted at least ten times. The chain links TRBV4-3 to TRBJ2-7; 7 bases line up with TRBD2. Losses at the gene ends were 1 base for V and 3 bases for J; bases not matched to a gene: 6. The CDR3 contains 15 residues. Germline V CDR1 and CDR2: LGHNA, YSLEER. DNA of the CDR3: TGCGCCAGCAGCCAAGGCACTAGCGCGGTCTACGAGCAGTACTTC. This translates into CASSQGTSAVYEQYF.

This clonotype showed up many times. The V call is TRBV7-2, the J call TRBJ2-7; D is uncertain. The germline V and J ends were trimmed by 5 bases and 1 base, with 9 bases remaining between them. This CDR3 has 13 amino acids. Per germline, CDR1 SGHTA and CDR2 FQGNSA. As DNA, the CDR3 is TGTGCCAGCAGCCACGGCCCGTCCTACGAGCAGTACTTC. Protein sequence: CASSHGPSYEQYF.

This clonotype was detected only a few times. The J gene is TRBJ2-1, the V gene TRBV12-3 or TRBV12-4; unclear D gene. The CDR3 spans 12 residues. V was clipped by 2 bases and J by 10 bases, with 9 bases between them. CDR3 sequence: CASSLPAAEQFF. DNA for the CDR3: TGTGCCAGCAGTTTACCTGCGGCAGAGCAGTTCTTC.

This clonotype was seen many times. The genes are TRBV20-1 and TRBJ1-2, with TRBD1 as a possible D gene (5 bases). This CDR3 has 15 residues. Per germline, CDR1 DFQATT and CDR2 SNEGSKA (reference sequence). Trimming removed 1 base from V and 4 bases from J, with 16 bases in between. Here the CDR3 DNA reads TGCAGTGCTAGAGCTACCTACAGGTTCTTCTATGGCTACACCTTC. Translating gives CSARATYRFFYGYTF.

The rearrangement uses TRBV4-3 and TRBJ2-7, with D unclear. CDR1 and CDR2 from the germline V gene are LGHNA and YSLEER. Trimming stripped 0 bases from V and 5 bases from J, with 14 bases between. CDR3 length: 15 amino acids. The CDR3 coding sequence is TGCGCCAGCAGCCAAGAACTGTGGGGTCTGAACGAGCAGTACTTC. Protein sequence: CASSQELWGLNEQYF.